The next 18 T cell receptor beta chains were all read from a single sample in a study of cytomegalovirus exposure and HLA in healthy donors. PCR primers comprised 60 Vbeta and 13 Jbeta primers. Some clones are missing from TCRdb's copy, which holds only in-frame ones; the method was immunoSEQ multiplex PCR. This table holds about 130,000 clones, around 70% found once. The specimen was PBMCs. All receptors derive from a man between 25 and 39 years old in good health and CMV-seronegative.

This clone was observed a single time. CDR3 protein: CAISGLNQPQHF. The CDR3 DNA reads as TGTGCCATCTCGGGACTCAATCAGCCCCAGCATTTT. J is TRBJ1-5 and V is TRBV10-3; a weak D match, TRBD1 (5 bases). CDR1 is ENHRY and CDR2 is SYGVKD in the germline V gene. Trimming left V 8 bases short and J 3 bases short, with 8 bases between. The CDR3 loop spans 12 amino acids.

The CDR3 DNA reads TGCGCCAGCAGCCCCCGGGACAGTCCATTCTACGAGCAGTACTTC. Amino acids: CASSPRDSPFYEQYF. V is TRBV4-1 and J is TRBJ2-7, with 7 bases lining up with TRBD1. V lost 4 bases to trimming and J lost 3 bases; unmatched junction nucleotides: 9. Per the germline V gene, CDR1 is MGHRA and CDR2 is YSYEKL. This CDR3 contains 15 residues.

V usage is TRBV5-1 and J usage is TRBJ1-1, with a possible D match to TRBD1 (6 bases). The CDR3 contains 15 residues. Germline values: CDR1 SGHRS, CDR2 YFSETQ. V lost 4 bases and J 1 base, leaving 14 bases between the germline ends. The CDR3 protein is CASSPNSGANTEAFF. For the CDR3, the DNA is TGCGCCAGCAGCCCCAATTCAGGGGCGAACACTGAAGCTTTCTTT.

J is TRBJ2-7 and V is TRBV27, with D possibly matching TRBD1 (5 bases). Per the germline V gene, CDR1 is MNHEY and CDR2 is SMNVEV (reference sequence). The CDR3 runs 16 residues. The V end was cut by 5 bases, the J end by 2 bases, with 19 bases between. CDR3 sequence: CASSRAGATETYEQYF. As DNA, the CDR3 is TGTGCCAGCAGTAGAGCTGGGGCAACAGAGACCTACGAGCAGTACTTC.

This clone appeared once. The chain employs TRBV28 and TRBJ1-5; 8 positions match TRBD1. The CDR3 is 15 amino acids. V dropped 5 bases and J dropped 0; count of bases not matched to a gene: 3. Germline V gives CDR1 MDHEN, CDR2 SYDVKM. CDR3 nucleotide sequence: TGTGCCAGCAGTCTACAGGGGGATAGCAATCAGCCCCAGCATTTT. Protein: CASSLQGDSNQPQHF.

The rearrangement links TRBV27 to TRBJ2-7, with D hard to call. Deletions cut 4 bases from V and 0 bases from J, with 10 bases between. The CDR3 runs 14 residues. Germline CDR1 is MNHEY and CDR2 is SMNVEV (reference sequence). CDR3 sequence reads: CASSSRAPSYEQYF. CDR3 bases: TGTGCCAGCAGTTCCAGAGCGCCCTCCTACGAGCAGTACTTC.

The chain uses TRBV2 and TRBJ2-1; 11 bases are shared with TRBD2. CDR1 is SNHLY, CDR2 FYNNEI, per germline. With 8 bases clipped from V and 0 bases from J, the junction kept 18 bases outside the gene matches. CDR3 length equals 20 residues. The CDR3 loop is CASRVPGQRLAGSSYNEQFF. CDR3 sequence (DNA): TGTGCCAGCCGCGTACCGGGACAGAGACTAGCGGGGAGCTCCTACAATGAGCAGTTCTTC.

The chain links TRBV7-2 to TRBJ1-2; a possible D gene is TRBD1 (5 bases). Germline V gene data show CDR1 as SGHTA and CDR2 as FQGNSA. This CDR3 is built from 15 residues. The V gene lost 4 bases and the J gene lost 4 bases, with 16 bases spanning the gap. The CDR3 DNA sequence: TGTGCCAGCAGCTCGGCCCACAGGTTTTCCTATGGCTACACCTTC. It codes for CASSSAHRFSYGYTF.

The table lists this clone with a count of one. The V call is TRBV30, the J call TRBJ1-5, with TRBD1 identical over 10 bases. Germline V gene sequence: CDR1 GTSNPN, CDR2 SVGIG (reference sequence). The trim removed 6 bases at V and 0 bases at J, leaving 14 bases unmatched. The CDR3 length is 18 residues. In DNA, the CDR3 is TGTGCCTGTCCTCCGATTCCGGGACAGGGGTATAGCAATCAGCCCCAGCATTTT. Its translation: CACPPIPGQGYSNQPQHF.

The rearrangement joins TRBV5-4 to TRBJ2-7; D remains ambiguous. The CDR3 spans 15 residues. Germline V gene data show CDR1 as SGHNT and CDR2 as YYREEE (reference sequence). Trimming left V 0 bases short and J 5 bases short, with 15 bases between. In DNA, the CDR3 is TGTGCCAGCAGCTTGGGGGCCACCGATATCCACGAGCAGTACTTC. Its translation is CASSLGATDIHEQYF.

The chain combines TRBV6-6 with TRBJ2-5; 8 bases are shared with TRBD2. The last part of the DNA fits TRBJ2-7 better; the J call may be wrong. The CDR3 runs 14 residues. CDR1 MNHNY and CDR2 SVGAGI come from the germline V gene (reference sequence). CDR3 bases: TGTGCCAGCAGTTCCGAGGGAGCGGGGGTCGAGCAGTACTTC. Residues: CASSSEGAGVEQYF.

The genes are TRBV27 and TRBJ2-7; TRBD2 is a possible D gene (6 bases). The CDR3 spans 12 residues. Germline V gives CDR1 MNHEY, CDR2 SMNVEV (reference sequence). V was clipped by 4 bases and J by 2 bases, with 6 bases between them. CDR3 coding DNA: TGTGCCAGCAGTTCGGGGGCCTACGAGCAGTACTTC. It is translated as CASSSGAYEQYF.

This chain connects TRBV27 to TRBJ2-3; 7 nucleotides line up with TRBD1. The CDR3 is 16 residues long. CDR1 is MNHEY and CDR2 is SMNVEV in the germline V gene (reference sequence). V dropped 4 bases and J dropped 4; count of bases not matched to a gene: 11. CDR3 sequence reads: CASSSDRNFVADTQYF. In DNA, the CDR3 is TGTGCCAGCAGTTCGGACAGGAACTTCGTGGCAGATACGCAGTATTTT.

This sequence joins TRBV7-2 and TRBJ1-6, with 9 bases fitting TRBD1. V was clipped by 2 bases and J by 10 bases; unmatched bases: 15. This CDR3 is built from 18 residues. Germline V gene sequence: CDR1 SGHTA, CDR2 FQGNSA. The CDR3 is CASSLLPSGTGNESPLHF. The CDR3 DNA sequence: TGTGCCAGCAGCTTATTGCCCTCCGGGACAGGGAACGAGTCACCCCTCCACTTT.

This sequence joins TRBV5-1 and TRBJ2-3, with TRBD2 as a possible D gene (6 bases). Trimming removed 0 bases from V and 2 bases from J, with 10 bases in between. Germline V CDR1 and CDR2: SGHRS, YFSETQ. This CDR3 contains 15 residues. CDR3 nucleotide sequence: TGCGCCAGCAGCTTGGCCGGGAGTTTCACAGATACGCAGTATTTT. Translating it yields CASSLAGSFTDTQYF.

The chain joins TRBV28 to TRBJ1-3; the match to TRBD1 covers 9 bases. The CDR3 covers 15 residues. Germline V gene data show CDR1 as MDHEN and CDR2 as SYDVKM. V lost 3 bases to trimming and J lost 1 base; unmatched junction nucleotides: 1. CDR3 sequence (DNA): TGTGCCAGCAGTTTGGGGACAGGGTCTGGAAACACCATATATTTT. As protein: CASSLGTGSGNTIYF.

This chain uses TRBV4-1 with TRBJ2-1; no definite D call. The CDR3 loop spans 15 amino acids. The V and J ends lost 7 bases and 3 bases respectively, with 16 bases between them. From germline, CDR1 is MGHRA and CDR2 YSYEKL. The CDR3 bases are TGCGCCAGCACCCACCCCGGTACCGACTACAATGAGCAGTTCTTC. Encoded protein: CASTHPGTDYNEQFF.

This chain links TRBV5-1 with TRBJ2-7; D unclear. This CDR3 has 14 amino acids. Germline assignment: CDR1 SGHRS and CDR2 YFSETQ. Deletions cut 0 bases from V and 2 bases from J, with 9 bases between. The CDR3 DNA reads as TGCGCCAGCAGCTTGGGGGCCCCTACCTACGAGCAGTACTTC. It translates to CASSLGAPTYEQYF.